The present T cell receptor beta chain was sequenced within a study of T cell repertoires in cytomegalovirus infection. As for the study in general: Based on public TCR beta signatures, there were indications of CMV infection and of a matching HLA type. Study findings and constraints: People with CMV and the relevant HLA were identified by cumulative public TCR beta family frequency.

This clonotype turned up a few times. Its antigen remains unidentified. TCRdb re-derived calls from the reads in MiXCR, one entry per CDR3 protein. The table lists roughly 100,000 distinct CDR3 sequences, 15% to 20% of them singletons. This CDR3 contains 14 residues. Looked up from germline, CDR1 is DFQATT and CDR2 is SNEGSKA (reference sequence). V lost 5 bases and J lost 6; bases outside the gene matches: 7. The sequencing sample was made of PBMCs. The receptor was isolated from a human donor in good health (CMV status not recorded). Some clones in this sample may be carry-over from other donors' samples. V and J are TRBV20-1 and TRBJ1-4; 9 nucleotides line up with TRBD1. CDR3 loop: CSAYSDRGDEKLFF. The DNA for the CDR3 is TGCAGTGCTTATTCGGACAGGGGAGATGAAAAACTGTTTTTT.